The rows below give T cell receptor beta chains drawn from one sample of a study of T cell responses to AZD1222 COVID-19 vaccine. TCRdb keeps only in-frame clones here, not all; method: immunoSEQ multiplex PCR. The sample has 130,000 or so clones, approximately 80% seen once. This specimen was peripheral blood, taken 28 days after the second AZD1222 dose. The source is an adult who received the AZD1222 COVID-19 vaccine. CDR3s include the opening cysteine and the closing phenylalanine or tryptophan. Each record gives: CDR3 DNA, CDR3 protein, V gene, D gene, J gene, clone size. The D gene is left open where the match is weak. The size of a clone is reported for some rows only, either as once, few or many, or as a class for expanded clones.

TGTGCCAGCTCCCGTGGGTCCTATAATTCACCCCTCCACTTT,CASSRGSYNSPLHF,TRBV6-5,-,TRBJ1-6,-
TGTGCCAGCAGCCGACCCGGGGAGAATTCACCCCTCCACTTT,CASSRPGENSPLHF,TRBV3-1/TRBV3-2,-,TRBJ1-6,few
TGTGCCAGCAGCAAAGAGGGCCAGGAACACTACAATGAGCAGTTCTTC,CASSKEGQEHYNEQFF,TRBV21-1,-,TRBJ2-1,-
TGTGCCAGCAGCCCCCGGGCCGGGAGAGGTAATGAAAAACTGTTTTTT,CASSPRAGRGNEKLFF,TRBV4-2,-,TRBJ1-4,-
TGTGCCAGCAGCACAAGTGGAGCGGCCAAAAACATTCAGTACTTC,CASSTSGAAKNIQYF,TRBV28,-,TRBJ2-4,-
TGTGCCAGCAGCAACCACGGGGAGATTGGTGAAAAACTGTTTTTT,CASSNHGEIGEKLFF,TRBV5-6,-,TRBJ1-4,-
TGTGCCAGCAGCTCCCAGGGGGGAGCGTACGAGCAGTACTTC,CASSSQGGAYEQYF,TRBV7-9,-,TRBJ2-7,-
TGTGCCAGCAGCTCCCAGGGAGGCCCGGGGGCGAACACCGGGGAGCTGTTTTTT,CASSSQGGPGANTGELFF,TRBV11-3,-,TRBJ2-2,-
TGTGCCAGCAGCTTAGGGGGGAGCTCCTATAATTCACCCCTCCACTTT,CASSLGGSSYNSPLHF,TRBV7-6,-,TRBJ1-6,few
TGTGCCAGCACCGACTTAAGCTCCTACAATGAGCAGTTCTTC,CASTDLSSYNEQFF,TRBV2,-,TRBJ2-1,-
TGTGCCAGCAGCCCCGGTCAGACCCAGTACTTC,CASSPGQTQYF,TRBV7-8,-,TRBJ2-5,-
TGTGCCAGCAGTCAGCTTACAGGGAATACGGGCGAAAAACTGTTTTTT,CASSQLTGNTGEKLFF,TRBV27,-,TRBJ1-4,-
TGTGCCAGCAGCCAAGACGGGACAGGGTGGTACGAGCAGTACTTC,CASSQDGTGWYEQYF,TRBV14,TRBD1,TRBJ2-7,-
TGTGCCAGCAGTTTACCCGGACTAGCGAAAAACAATGAGCAGTTCTTC,CASSLPGLAKNNEQFF,TRBV28,TRBD2,TRBJ2-1,-
TGTGCCAGCAGCCCAGGGATAACCTATGGCTACACCTTC,CASSPGITYGYTF,TRBV7-2,-,TRBJ1-2,-
TGCGCCAGCAGCTTTTACGGGACGGACACTGAAGCTTTCTTT,CASSFYGTDTEAFF,TRBV5-1,-,TRBJ1-1,-
TGTGCCAGTGTGCGGAGGAACACTGAAGCTTTCTTT,CASVRRNTEAFF,TRBV12-3/TRBV12-4,-,TRBJ1-1,-
TGTGCCAGCTCACCAAGCGGGACAGGGTTGGATGAGCAGTTCTTC,CASSPSGTGLDEQFF,TRBV18,TRBD1,TRBJ2-1,-
TGTGCTAGTGGTTTGGGGGACAGGGAGAGTACAGATACGCAGTATTTT,CASGLGDRESTDTQYF,TRBV12-5,TRBD1,TRBJ2-3,-
TGCGCCAGCAGTTCAGGGACAGGGGGTCAGCCCCAGCATTTT,CASSSGTGGQPQHF,TRBV10-1,TRBD1,TRBJ1-5,-
TGTGCCAGCAGCCGCCTTGAGGGGTCCAATCAGCCCCAGCATTTT,CASSRLEGSNQPQHF,TRBV7-8,-,TRBJ1-5,-
TGTGCCAGTAGTAAAAGGACAGAGAACACTGAAGCTTTCTTT,CASSKRTENTEAFF,TRBV19,-,TRBJ1-1,-
TGTGCCAGTAGGGCCGGGACAGGGCGAGGCTACACCTTC,CASRAGTGRGYTF,TRBV19,TRBD1,TRBJ1-2,few
TGTGCCAGCAGCCTATCGGGCTATGTCGATGAGCAGTTCTTC,CASSLSGYVDEQFF,TRBV3-1/TRBV3-2,-,TRBJ2-1,-
TGTGCCAGCAGCTCGGGAAAGGGTTCCTACAATGAGCAGTTCTTC,CASSSGKGSYNEQFF,TRBV11-3,-,TRBJ2-1,-
TGTGCCAGCAGCTCCGGACAGGGTCCTTTTTCCAATCAGCCCCAGCATTTT,CASSSGQGPFSNQPQHF,TRBV7-2,TRBD1,TRBJ1-5,once
TGTGCCTGGAGTTTCGACACCGGGGAGCTGTTTTTT,CAWSFDTGELFF,TRBV30,-,TRBJ2-2,-
TGTGCCAGCATGAGTGGGGCGACAGGGAATGAGCAGTTCTTC,CASMSGATGNEQFF,TRBV28,TRBD1,TRBJ2-1,-
TGTGCCAGCAGAGGACTGGACCCTCCCTACGAGCAGTACTTC,CASRGLDPPYEQYF,TRBV25-1,-,TRBJ2-7,-
TGTGCCAGCTCGCCGAGCACAGGGGGCGCGGGCTATGGCTACACCTTC,CASSPSTGGAGYGYTF,TRBV18,TRBD1,TRBJ1-2,-
TGTGCCAGCAGTTTATCACGGGGGAGCAATCAGCCCCAGCATTTT,CASSLSRGSNQPQHF,TRBV27,-,TRBJ1-5,-
TGCGCCAGCAGCGGACAGGGCAATCAGCCCCAGCATTTT,CASSGQGNQPQHF,TRBV5-1,TRBD1,TRBJ1-5,-
TGTGCCAGCAGGAAAGACAGAACTGAAGCTTTCTTT,CASRKDRTEAFF,TRBV7-8,-,TRBJ1-1,-
TGCGCCAGCCGGGACAGCCGCAATTCACCCCTCCACTTT,CASRDSRNSPLHF,TRBV10-1,TRBD1,TRBJ1-6,-
TGTGCCAGCAGCTTTCCGGTGTCCTACGAGCAGTACTTC,CASSFPVSYEQYF,TRBV2,-,TRBJ2-7,-
TGTGCCAGCAGTCCAACCCCCCAGTGGGGTACCCATGGCTACACCTTC,CASSPTPQWGTHGYTF,TRBV28,-,TRBJ1-2,once
TGTGCCAGCAGCCATGGCGGGGGGCCCCACGAGCAGTACTTC,CASSHGGGPHEQYF,TRBV7-9,TRBD2,TRBJ2-7,-
TGCGCCAGCAGCTTGTCACCCACCGATCCTGAAAAACTGTTTTTT,CASSLSPTDPEKLFF,TRBV5-1,-,TRBJ1-4,-
TGTGCCAGCAGCCGCGGGGGGTTGAGCTCCTACAATGAGCAGTTCTTC,CASSRGGLSSYNEQFF,TRBV5-4,TRBD2,TRBJ2-1,once
TGCAGTGGGACGGGACTGTACGAGCAGTACTTC,CSGTGLYEQYF,TRBV20-1,-,TRBJ2-7,-
TGTGCCAGCAGCCAACTCAGGGTCGGAGGCTACACCTTC,CASSQLRVGGYTF,TRBV14,-,TRBJ1-2,-
TGTGCCAGCAGCCACAGCTCCATGAACACTGAAGCTTTCTTT,CASSHSSMNTEAFF,TRBV7-9,-,TRBJ1-1,-
TGTGCCAGCAGTTTATGGGGCAGGGAGAACACTGAAGCTTTCTTT,CASSLWGRENTEAFF,TRBV27,-,TRBJ1-1,-
TGTGCCTGGACTTCGTTGACTCTGAGTGAGCAGTTCTTC,CAWTSLTLSEQFF,TRBV30,-,TRBJ2-1,-
TGTGCCAGCAACTTTGTGGTCGGGGGGCTACTACAAGAGACCCAGTACTTC,CASNFVVGGLLQETQYF,TRBV7-8,-,TRBJ2-5,-
TGTGCCAGCAGTGAAGGGGGCCGGTACGAGCAGTACTTC,CASSEGGRYEQYF,TRBV25-1,-,TRBJ2-7,-
TGCGCCAGCAGCTTGGAACCGGCTTTCTCTGGAAACACCATATATTTT,CASSLEPAFSGNTIYF,TRBV5-1,-,TRBJ1-3,-
TGTGCCAGCAGTCCGACAGCGAACACCGGGGAGCTGTTTTTT,CASSPTANTGELFF,TRBV6-4,-,TRBJ2-2,-